This is a list of T cell receptor beta chains from one sample in a study of post-analysis software for immune sequencing data. TCRdb analysed the PCR reads with MiXCR anew, one entry per CDR3 protein. The sample gives approximately 770,000 distinct CDR3 sequences, just over 45% of which show up once; roughly 5.2% is in the top ten. What was sequenced was blood. The receptors were sampled from a girl aged 5-17 years with multiple sclerosis. Each CDR3 is given with its conserved first and last residue. The D gene is left open where the match is weak. Some rows mark clone size as missing; the rest say once, few, many or name a class of expanded clone.

CDR3nt | CDR3aa | abundance | d_gene | j_gene | v_gene
TGTGCCAGCCGGCGAAGCGGGGCCAATGAGCAGTTCTTC | CASRRSGANEQFF | few | TRBD2 | TRBJ2-1 | TRBV9
TGCAGCGCCGCGATACTAGTCACCCCATACAATGAGCAGTACTTC | CSAAILVTPYNEQYF | . | . | TRBJ2-7 | TRBV29-1
TGTGCCAGCAGCTTGACCCAACGACAGCAGCAGTACTTC | CASSLTQRQQQYF | . | . | TRBJ2-4 | TRBV5-6
TGTGCCAGCAGTGCGGCCCCCACCGGCGAGCAGTACTTC | CASSAAPTGEQYF | . | . | TRBJ2-7 | TRBV6-1
TGTGCCAGCAGTCTCCAGGACATAAACTACGAGCAGTACTTC | CASSLQDINYEQYF | . | . | TRBJ2-7 | TRBV6-1
TGTGCCAGCTCCTCGGGGCATGCCAGGCAGTACTTC | CASSSGHARQYF | once | . | TRBJ2-7 | TRBV12-3/TRBV12-4
TGTGCCAGCAGTTACGGCGGACTAGCGGGAGAGGAGCAGTTCTTC | CASSYGGLAGEEQFF | few | TRBD2 | TRBJ2-1 | TRBV6-6
TGTGCCAGCAGCCAGACCAGCGGGAGGGCCTCCGAGCAGTACTTC | CASSQTSGRASEQYF | once | TRBD2 | TRBJ2-7 | TRBV3-1
TGCAGCGTTGAGGGGTGGAGGGTCTACAATGAGCAGTTCTTC | CSVEGWRVYNEQFF | . | . | TRBJ2-1 | TRBV29-1
TGCACCAGCAGCTTGGCAAGCGGGAGTAATGAGCAGTTCTTC | CTSSLASGSNEQFF | . | TRBD2 | TRBJ2-1 | TRBV5-1
TGTGCCAGCAGGGATGACAGCCACTCTGAAGCTTTCTTT | CASRDDSHSEAFF | . | . | TRBJ1-1 | TRBV6-6
TGTGCCAGCAGCTTGGACATTCACGGGGAGCTGTTTTTT | CASSLDIHGELFF | . | . | TRBJ2-2 | TRBV5-4
TGCAGCGTTGAAACAGGGGGGGGCTACACCTTC | CSVETGGGYTF | many | TRBD1 | TRBJ1-2 | TRBV29-1
TGCAGTGCTAGAGAGGGGGTTTTTCAGCCCCAGCATTTT | CSAREGVFQPQHF | few | . | TRBJ1-5 | TRBV20-1
TGTGCCTGGAAGTTGACAGGCGACTCCTACGAGCAGTACTTC | CAWKLTGDSYEQYF | . | . | TRBJ2-7 | TRBV30
TGCAGCGTTGCCCTACTAGGGAACCACGAGCAGTACTTC | CSVALLGNHEQYF | few | . | TRBJ2-7 | TRBV29-1
TGTGCCATCGGGGACAACAATGAGCAGTTCTTC | CAIGDNNEQFF | . | . | TRBJ2-1 | TRBV10-3
TGCAGTGCTAGAGCCCCAGCGGGAGGGCAAGATACGCAGTATTTT | CSARAPAGGQDTQYF | . | TRBD2 | TRBJ2-3 | TRBV20-1
TGTGCCAGCAGTGAATTTCAAGAGACCCAGTACTTC | CASSEFQETQYF | . | . | TRBJ2-5 | TRBV2
TGTGCCAGCAGTGCGGACAGGAACGGAAAACTGTTTTTT | CASSADRNGKLFF | . | TRBD1 | TRBJ1-4 | TRBV6-2/TRBV6-3
TGTGCCAGCAGTTACGGGTGGGGATACGAGCAGTACTTC | CASSYGWGYEQYF | . | . | TRBJ2-7 | TRBV6-5
TGTGCCAGCAGCTTGGTTCCGGGACAGGGGGCAGGCCAGCCCCAGCATTTT | CASSLVPGQGAGQPQHF | . | TRBD1 | TRBJ1-5 | TRBV5-5
TGTGCCACCAGCAGAGATCGCGGCGGGAGGTACAATGAGCAGTTCTTC | CATSRDRGGRYNEQFF | few | TRBD2 | TRBJ2-1 | TRBV15
TGCAGCGTTGAAGGGGGCGCTAATGAAAAACTGTTTTTT | CSVEGGANEKLFF | . | . | TRBJ1-4 | TRBV29-1
TGCAGCGTTGTGGGGGGGCTCCTCCCCTACGAGCAGTACTTC | CSVVGGLLPYEQYF | many | . | TRBJ2-7 | TRBV29-1